The rows below give T cell receptor beta chains drawn from one sample of a study of T cell responses to AZD1222 COVID-19 vaccine. TCRdb keeps only in-frame clones here, not all; method: immunoSEQ multiplex PCR. This table holds more than 40,000 clones, about 92% found once. The sample was peripheral blood, taken 28 days after the second AZD1222 dose. These receptors were taken from an adult who received the AZD1222 COVID-19 vaccine. CDR3s include the opening cysteine and the closing phenylalanine or tryptophan. The D gene is left open where the match is weak. Clone size, where shown, is once, few, many, or a class for clones that have expanded.

j_call,d_call,v_call,clone_size,cdr3_aa,cdr3_nt
TRBJ2-1,-,TRBV5-1,-,CASSLEGFKEQFF,TGCGCCAGCAGCTTGGAAGGGTTCAAGGAGCAGTTCTTC
TRBJ2-2,-,TRBV5-4,-,CASSLGATNTGELFF,TGTGCCAGCAGCTTAGGAGCAACGAACACCGGGGAGCTGTTTTTT
TRBJ1-2,-,TRBV4-2,-,CASSQLREGYTF,TGTGCCAGCAGCCAACTTAGGGAAGGCTACACCTTC
TRBJ2-6,-,TRBV19,-,CASSDEVSSGANVLTF,TGTGCCAGTAGTGACGAGGTTAGCTCTGGGGCCAACGTCCTGACTTTC
TRBJ1-2,TRBD1,TRBV30,-,CAWSFRQGGRNGYTF,TGTGCCTGGAGTTTTCGACAGGGGGGCAGGAATGGCTACACCTTC
TRBJ1-5,-,TRBV4-2,-,CASSQSWDLDQPQHF,TGTGCCAGCAGCCAGTCTTGGGATTTGGATCAGCCCCAGCATTTT
TRBJ2-1,TRBD1,TRBV18,-,CASSATGQGWDEQFF,TGTGCCAGCTCAGCTACGGGACAGGGATGGGATGAGCAGTTCTTC
TRBJ2-7,TRBD1,TRBV5-1,-,CASSLTAGTGKYEQYF,TGCGCCAGCAGCCTGACGGCCGGGACAGGGAAATACGAGCAGTACTTC
TRBJ2-4,-,TRBV30,-,CACRDEGDIQYF,TGTGCCTGTCGGGACGAGGGGGACATTCAGTACTTC
TRBJ2-7,-,TRBV11-3,-,CASSSGGNYEQYF,TGTGCCAGCAGCTCAGGAGGGAACTACGAGCAGTACTTC
TRBJ1-2,-,TRBV29-1,-,CSVQTWGENYGYTF,TGCAGCGTTCAAACCTGGGGAGAGAACTATGGCTACACCTTC
TRBJ1-2,TRBD1,TRBV6-5,-,CASSSRQGSNYGYTF,TGTGCCAGCAGCTCACGACAGGGATCTAACTATGGCTACACCTTC
TRBJ1-2,-,TRBV9,-,CASSVDEGSPYYGYTF,TGTGCCAGCAGCGTAGATGAGGGATCCCCCTACTATGGCTACACCTTC
TRBJ1-1,TRBD1,TRBV30,once,CAWTRGQGENTEAFF,TGTGCCTGGACCCGGGGACAGGGGGAGAACACTGAAGCTTTCTTT
TRBJ2-3,-,TRBV5-6,-,CASSFLSTDTQYF,TGTGCCAGCAGCTTTCTATCCACAGATACGCAGTATTTT
TRBJ2-7,-,TRBV29-1,-,CSVEIGRGYEQYF,TGCAGCGTTGAAATTGGGCGGGGCTACGAGCAGTACTTC
TRBJ1-1,TRBD1,TRBV6-5,once,CASSQSTGGGEAFF,TGTGCCAGCAGTCAGTCTACAGGGGGCGGTGAAGCTTTCTTT
TRBJ2-2,-,TRBV7-2,-,CASSLSARGTGELFF,TGTGCCAGCAGCTTATCCGCCCGAGGCACCGGGGAGCTGTTTTTT
TRBJ1-3,-,TRBV4-2,-,CASSPSTDGSGNTIYF,TGTGCCAGCAGCCCCTCCACGGATGGGTCTGGAAACACCATATATTTT
TRBJ1-2,-,TRBV7-9,once,CASSLVTGPSGYTF,TGTGCCAGCAGCTTAGTAACGGGGCCGAGCGGCTACACCTTC
TRBJ2-5,TRBD2,TRBV4-2,-,CASSPWAASGGADQTQYF,TGTGCCAGCAGCCCCTGGGCGGCTAGCGGGGGGGCCGACCAGACCCAGTACTTC
TRBJ1-5,-,TRBV19,-,CASLPQGRANQPQHF,TGTGCCAGCCTCCCACAGGGTAGGGCCAATCAGCCCCAGCATTTT
TRBJ2-7,-,TRBV6-2/TRBV6-3,-,CASSYSGRLYEQYF,TGTGCCAGCAGTTACTCCGGCAGACTCTACGAGCAGTACTTC
TRBJ1-2,TRBD1,TRBV19,-,CASRRQGEFGYTF,TGTGCCAGTCGGAGGCAGGGGGAGTTTGGCTACACCTTC
TRBJ1-2,TRBD1,TRBV7-9,-,CASSPGTGTWGYTF,TGTGCCAGCAGCCCAGGGACAGGGACTTGGGGCTACACCTTC
TRBJ1-2,-,TRBV5-4,-,CATKSQARNYGYTF,TGTGCCACAAAATCACAGGCTCGCAACTATGGCTACACCTTC
TRBJ1-2,-,TRBV9,-,CASSDQTGFANYGYTF,TGTGCCAGCAGCGACCAAACAGGGTTCGCTAACTATGGCTACACCTTC
TRBJ1-5,-,TRBV7-2,-,CASSLSEGNQPQHF,TGTGCCAGCAGCTTGTCTGAGGGCAATCAGCCCCAGCATTTT
TRBJ2-1,TRBD1,TRBV4-3,-,CASSQAYRGNYNEQFF,TGCGCCAGCAGCCAAGCCTACAGGGGTAACTACAATGAGCAGTTCTTC
TRBJ1-1,TRBD1,TRBV7-2,few,CASSSGTGSWTEAFF,TGTGCCAGCAGCTCCGGGACAGGGAGTTGGACTGAAGCTTTCTTT
TRBJ1-1,-,TRBV18,-,CASSPGGGWDTEAFF,TGTGCCAGCTCACCGGGGGGGGGCTGGGACACTGAAGCTTTCTTT
TRBJ2-3,TRBD1,TRBV7-2,-,CASRPTQGSTDTQYF,TGTGCCAGCAGGCCTACACAGGGGAGCACAGATACGCAGTATTTT
TRBJ1-4,TRBD1,TRBV5-1,few,CASSTGGWEKLFF,TGCGCCAGCTCGACAGGGGGCTGGGAAAAACTGTTTTTT